This TCR beta chain comes out of a study of blood T cell repertoires in COVID-19. As for the study in general: Italy, Spain and the United States were the sources of the convalescent and acute COVID-19 samples. From T cells, B-cell-depleted T cells, or PBMCs came the material, which was cDNA or gDNA.

Seattle patient enrollment occurred during active infection, with longitudinal follow-up thereafter. CDR1 is LNHDA, CDR2 SQIVND, per germline (reference sequence). With 7 bases clipped from V and 2 bases from J, the junction kept 14 bases outside the gene matches. The CDR3 length is 19 residues. As handled by the study authors: Amplified reference gene primers provided the basis for estimating nucleated cell counts. Data came from immunoSEQ multiplex PCR; TCRdb stores just in-frame clones and leaves some out. Clone size and V and J calls were adopted from that table, with D and trimming inferred from the DNA. The repertoire holds some 180,000 clones, with 88% as singletons.

This clonotype was obtained from a man in his fifties or sixties with COVID-19, enrolled during active disease. The chain uses TRBV19 and TRBJ2-6; the match to TRBD1 covers 10 bases. Sequenced material: peripheral blood. The DNA of the CDR3 is TGTGCCAGTACTCCCCCCCGGGACAGGGGAGCGACTGGGGCCAACGTCCTGACTTTC. It codes for CASTPPRDRGATGANVLTF.